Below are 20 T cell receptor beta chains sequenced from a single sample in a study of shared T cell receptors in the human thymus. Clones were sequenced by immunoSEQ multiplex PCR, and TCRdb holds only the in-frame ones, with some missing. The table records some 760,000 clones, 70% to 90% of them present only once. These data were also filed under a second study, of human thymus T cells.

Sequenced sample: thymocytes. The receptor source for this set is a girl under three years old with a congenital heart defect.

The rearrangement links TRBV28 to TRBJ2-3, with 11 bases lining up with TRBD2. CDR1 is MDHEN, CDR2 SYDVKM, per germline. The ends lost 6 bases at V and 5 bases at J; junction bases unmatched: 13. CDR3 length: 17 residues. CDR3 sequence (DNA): TGTGCCAGCAGCTTGGGTCTAGCGGGGGGCCGGGGAGATACGCAGTATTTT. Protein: CASSLGLAGGRGDTQYF.

The CDR3 sequence is CASSQVRTGVVAGANVLTF. The CDR3 bases are TGTGCCAGCAGCCAAGTTAGGACAGGGGTTGTCGCTGGGGCCAACGTCCTGACTTTC. The chain joins TRBV14 to TRBJ2-6, with TRBD1 matching 9 bases. Germline CDR1 SGHDN, CDR2 FVKESK. With 1 base clipped from V and 2 bases from J, the junction kept 9 bases outside the gene matches. The CDR3 length is 19 residues.

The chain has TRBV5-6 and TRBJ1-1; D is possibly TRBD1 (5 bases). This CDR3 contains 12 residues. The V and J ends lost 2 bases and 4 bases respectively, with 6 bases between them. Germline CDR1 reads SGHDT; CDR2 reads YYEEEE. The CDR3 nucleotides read TGTGCCAGCAGCTTCCAGGGCACTGAAGCTTTCTTT. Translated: CASSFQGTEAFF. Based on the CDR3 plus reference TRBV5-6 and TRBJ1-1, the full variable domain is DAGVTQSPTHLIKTRGQQVTLRCSPKSGHDTVSWYQQALGQGPQFIFQYYEEEERQRGNFPDRFSGHQFPNYSSELNVNALLLGDSALYLCASSFQGTEAFFGQGTRLTVV.

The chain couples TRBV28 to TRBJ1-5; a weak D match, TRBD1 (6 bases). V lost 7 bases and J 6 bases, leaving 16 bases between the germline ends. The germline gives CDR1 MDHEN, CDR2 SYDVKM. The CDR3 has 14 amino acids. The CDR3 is CASNPQLGGQPQHF. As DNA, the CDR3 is TGTGCCAGCAATCCTCAATTAGGGGGTCAGCCCCAGCATTTT.

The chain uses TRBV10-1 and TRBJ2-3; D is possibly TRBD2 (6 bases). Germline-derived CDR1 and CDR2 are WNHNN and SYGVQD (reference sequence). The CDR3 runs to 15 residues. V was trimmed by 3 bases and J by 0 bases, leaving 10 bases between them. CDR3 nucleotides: TGCGCCAGCAGTGATTGGCGGGGTAGCACAGATACGCAGTATTTT. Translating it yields CASSDWRGSTDTQYF.

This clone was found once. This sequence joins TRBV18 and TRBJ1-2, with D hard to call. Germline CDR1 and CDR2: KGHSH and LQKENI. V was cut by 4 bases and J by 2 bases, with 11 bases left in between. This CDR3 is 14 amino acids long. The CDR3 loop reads CASSRRGSNYGYTF. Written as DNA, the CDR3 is TGTGCCAGCTCACGGCGGGGATCAAACTATGGCTACACCTTC.

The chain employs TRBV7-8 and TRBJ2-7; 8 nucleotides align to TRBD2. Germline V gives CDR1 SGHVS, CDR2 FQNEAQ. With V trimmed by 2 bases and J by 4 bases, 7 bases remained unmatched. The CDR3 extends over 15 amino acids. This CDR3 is CASSLSGGPLYEQYF. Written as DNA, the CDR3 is TGTGCCAGCAGCTTATCGGGGGGGCCACTTTACGAGCAGTACTTC.

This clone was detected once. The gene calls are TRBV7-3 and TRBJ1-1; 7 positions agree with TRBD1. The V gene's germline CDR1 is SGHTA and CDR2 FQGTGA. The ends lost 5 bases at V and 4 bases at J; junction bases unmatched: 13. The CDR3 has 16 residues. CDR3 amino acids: CASSVSTGFSPTEAFF. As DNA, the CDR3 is TGTGCCAGCAGCGTATCGACAGGGTTTAGCCCCACTGAAGCTTTCTTT.

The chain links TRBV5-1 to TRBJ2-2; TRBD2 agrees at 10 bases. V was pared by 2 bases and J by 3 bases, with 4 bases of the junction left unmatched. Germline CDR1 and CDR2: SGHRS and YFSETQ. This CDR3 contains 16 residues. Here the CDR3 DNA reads TGCGCCAGCAGCTTCTTAGCGGGGGGTTACACCGGGGAGCTGTTTTTT. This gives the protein CASSFLAGGYTGELFF. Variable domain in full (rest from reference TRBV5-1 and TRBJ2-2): KAGVTQTPRYLIKTRGQQVTLSCSPISGHRSVSWYQQTPGQGLQFLFEYFSETQRNKGNFPGRFSGRQFSNSRSEMNVSTLELGDSALYLCASSFLAGGYTGELFFGEGSRLTVL.

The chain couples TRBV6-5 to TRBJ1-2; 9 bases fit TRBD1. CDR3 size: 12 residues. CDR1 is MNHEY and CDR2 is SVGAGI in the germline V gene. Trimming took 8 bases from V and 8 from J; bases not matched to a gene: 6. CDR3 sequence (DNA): TGTGCCAGCCGGGACAGGGACGAAGGCTACACCTTC. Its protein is CASRDRDEGYTF.

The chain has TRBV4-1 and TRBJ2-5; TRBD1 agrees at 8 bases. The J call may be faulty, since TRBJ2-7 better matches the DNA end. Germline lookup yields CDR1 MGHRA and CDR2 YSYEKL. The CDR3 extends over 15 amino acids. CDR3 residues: CASSHDDRGSDEQYF. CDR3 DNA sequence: TGCGCCAGCAGCCACGACGACAGGGGTAGCGACGAGCAGTACTTC.

The CDR3 sequence: CASSPYRETSGGAGNTDTQYF. The CDR3 DNA reads as TGCGCCAGCAGCCCCTACCGAGAGACTAGCGGGGGGGCCGGAAACACAGATACGCAGTATTTT. The rearrangement links TRBV4-1 to TRBJ2-3, with TRBD2 identical over 14 bases. The CDR3 length is 21 residues. Germline CDR1 and CDR2: MGHRA and YSYEKL. With 4 bases clipped from V and 2 bases from J, the junction kept 17 bases outside the gene matches.

The CDR3 sequence: CASSGVTLASYEQYF. CDR3 nucleotide sequence: TGTGCCAGCAGTGGGGTCACTCTAGCCTCCTACGAGCAGTACTTC. The chain has TRBV6-1 and TRBJ2-7; tentatively, D is TRBD2 (5 bases). The CDR3 covers 15 residues. CDR1 and CDR2 (germline): MNHNS, SASEGT. V lost 4 bases and J lost 0, with 13 bases in between.

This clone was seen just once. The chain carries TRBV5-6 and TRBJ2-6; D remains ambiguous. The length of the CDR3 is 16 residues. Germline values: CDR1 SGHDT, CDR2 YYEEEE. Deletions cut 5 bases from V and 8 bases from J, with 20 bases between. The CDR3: CASRLTVKLLTNVLTF. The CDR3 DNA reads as TGTGCCAGCAGGTTGACGGTGAAACTACTCACCAACGTCCTGACTTTC.

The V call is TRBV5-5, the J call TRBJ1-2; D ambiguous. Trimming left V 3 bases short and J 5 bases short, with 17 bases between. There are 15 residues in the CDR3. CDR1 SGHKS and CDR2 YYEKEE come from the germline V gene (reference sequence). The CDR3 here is CASSSTAGLKYGYTF. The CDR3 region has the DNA TGTGCCAGCAGCTCCACCGCCGGGTTGAAGTATGGCTACACCTTC. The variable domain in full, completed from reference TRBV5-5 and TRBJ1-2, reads DAGVTQSPTHLIKTRGQQVTLRCSPISGHKSVSWYQQVLGQGPQFIFQYYEKEERGRGNFPDRFSARQFPNYSSELNVNALLLGDSALYLCASSSTAGLKYGYTFGSGTRLTVV.

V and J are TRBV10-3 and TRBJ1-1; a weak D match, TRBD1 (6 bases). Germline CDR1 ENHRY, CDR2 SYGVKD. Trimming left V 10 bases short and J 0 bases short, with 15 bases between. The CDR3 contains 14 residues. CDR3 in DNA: TGTGCCACCCGGACAGCCCCCATGAACACTGAAGCTTTCTTT. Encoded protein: CATRTAPMNTEAFF.

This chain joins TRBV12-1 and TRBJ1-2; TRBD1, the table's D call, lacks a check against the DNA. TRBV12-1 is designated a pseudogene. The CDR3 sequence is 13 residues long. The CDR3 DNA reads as TGTGCCAGCAGCTCGAACAGGGACAATGGCTACACCTTC. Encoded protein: CASSSNRDNGYTF.

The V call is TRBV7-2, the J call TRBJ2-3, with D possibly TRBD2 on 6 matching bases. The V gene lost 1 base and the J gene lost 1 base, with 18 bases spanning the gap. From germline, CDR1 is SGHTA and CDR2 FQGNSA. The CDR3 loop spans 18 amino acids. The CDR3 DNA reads TGTGCCAGCAGCTTAGGCACGTTGGGGGAGGTCGGCACAGATACGCAGTATTTT. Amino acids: CASSLGTLGEVGTDTQYF.

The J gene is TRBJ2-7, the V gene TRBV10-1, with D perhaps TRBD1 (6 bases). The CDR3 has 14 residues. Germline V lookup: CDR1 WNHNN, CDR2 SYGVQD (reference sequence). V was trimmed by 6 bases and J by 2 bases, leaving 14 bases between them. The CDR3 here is CASSVDKGAYEQYF. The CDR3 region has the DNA TGCGCCAGCAGCGTAGACAAGGGGGCCTACGAGCAGTACTTC.

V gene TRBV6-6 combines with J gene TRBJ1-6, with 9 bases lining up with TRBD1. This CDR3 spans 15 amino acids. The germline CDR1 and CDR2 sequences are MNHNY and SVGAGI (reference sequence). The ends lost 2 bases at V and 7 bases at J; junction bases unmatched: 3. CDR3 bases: TGTGCCAGCAGTTACGACAGGGGGTTAAATTCACCCCTCCACTTT. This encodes CASSYDRGLNSPLHF.